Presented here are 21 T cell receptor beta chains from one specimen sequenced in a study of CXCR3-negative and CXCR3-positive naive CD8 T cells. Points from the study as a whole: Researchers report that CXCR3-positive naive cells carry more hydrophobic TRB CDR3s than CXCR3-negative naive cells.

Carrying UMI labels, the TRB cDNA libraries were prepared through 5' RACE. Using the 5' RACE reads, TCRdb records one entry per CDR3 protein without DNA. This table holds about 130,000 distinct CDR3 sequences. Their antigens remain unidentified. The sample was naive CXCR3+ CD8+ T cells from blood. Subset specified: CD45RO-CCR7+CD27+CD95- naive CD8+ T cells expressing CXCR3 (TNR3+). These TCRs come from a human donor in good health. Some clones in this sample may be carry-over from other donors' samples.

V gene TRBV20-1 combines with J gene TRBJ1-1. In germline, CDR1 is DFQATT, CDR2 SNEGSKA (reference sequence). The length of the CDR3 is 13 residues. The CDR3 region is CSAPAGRYTEAFF.

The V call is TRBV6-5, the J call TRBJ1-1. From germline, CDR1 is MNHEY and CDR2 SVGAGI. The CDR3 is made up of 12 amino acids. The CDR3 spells CASSSSGTEAFF.

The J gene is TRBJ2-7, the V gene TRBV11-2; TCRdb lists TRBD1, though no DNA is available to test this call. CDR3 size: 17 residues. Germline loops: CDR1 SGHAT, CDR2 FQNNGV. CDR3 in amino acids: CASSLDRGTGQGYEQYF.

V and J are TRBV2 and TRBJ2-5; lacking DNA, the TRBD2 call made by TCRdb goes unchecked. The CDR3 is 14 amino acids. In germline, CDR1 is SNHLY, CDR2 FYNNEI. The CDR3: CDSMKTSGQETQYF. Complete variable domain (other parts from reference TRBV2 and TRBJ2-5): EPEVTQTPSHQVTQMGQEVILRCVPISNHLYFYWYRQILGQKVEFLVSFYNNEISEKSEIFDDQFSVERPDGSNFTLKIRSTKLEDSAMYFCDSMKTSGQETQYFGPGTRLLVL.

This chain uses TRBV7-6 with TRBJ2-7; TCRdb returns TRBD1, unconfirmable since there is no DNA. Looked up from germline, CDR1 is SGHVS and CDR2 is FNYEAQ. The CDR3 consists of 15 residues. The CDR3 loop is CASSFYRDQREEQYF.

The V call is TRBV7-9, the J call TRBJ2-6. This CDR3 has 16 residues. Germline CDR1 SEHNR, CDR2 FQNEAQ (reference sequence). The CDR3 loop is CASSSGGNSGANVLTF.

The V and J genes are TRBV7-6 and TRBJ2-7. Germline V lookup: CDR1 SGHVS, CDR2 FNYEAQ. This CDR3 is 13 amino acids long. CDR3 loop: CASSMGMFDEQYF.

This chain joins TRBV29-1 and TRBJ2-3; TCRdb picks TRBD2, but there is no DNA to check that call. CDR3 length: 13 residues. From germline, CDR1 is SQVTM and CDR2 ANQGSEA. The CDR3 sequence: CSVRLAGADTQYF.

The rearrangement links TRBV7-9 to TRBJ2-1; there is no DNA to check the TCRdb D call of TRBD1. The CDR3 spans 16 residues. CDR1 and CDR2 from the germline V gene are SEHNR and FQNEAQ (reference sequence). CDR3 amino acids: CASSLALAGVYNEQFF.

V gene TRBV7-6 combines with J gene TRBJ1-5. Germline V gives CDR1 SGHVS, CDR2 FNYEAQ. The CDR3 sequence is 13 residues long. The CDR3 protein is CASSRTDGQPQHF.

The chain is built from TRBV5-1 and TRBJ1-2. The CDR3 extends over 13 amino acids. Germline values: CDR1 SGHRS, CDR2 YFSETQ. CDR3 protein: CASSLLQDYGYTF.

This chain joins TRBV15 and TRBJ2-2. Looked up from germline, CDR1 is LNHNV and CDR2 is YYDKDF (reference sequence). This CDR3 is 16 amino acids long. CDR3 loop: CATSGVHLGSAGELFF.

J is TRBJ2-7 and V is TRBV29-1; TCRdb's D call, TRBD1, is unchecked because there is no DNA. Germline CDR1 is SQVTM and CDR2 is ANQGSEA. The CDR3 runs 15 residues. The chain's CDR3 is CSVWGATINPYEQYF.

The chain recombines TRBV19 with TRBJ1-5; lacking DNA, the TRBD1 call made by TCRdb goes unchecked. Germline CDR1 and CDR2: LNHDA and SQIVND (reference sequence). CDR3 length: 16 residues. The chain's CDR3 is CASSHRGRLGNQPQHF.

This CDR3 is CASSAMRGVSGNQPQHF. The chain uses TRBV5-5 and TRBJ1-5; the TCRdb call, TRBD1, lacks DNA for checking. There are 17 residues in the CDR3. The germline V gene has CDR1 SGHKS and CDR2 YYEKEE (reference sequence). Filled out from reference TRBV5-5 and TRBJ1-5, the complete variable domain reads DAGVTQSPTHLIKTRGQQVTLRCSPISGHKSVSWYQQVLGQGPQFIFQYYEKEERGRGNFPDRFSARQFPNYSSELNVNALLLGDSALYLCASSAMRGVSGNQPQHFGDGTRLSIL.

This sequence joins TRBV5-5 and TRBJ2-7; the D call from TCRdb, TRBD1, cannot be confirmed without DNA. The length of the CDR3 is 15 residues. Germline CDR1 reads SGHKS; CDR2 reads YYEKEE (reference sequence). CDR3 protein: CASSLHTGGSYEQYF.

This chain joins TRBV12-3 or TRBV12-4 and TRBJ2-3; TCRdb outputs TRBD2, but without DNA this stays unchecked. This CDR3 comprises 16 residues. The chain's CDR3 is CASSRTSGRNTDTQYF.

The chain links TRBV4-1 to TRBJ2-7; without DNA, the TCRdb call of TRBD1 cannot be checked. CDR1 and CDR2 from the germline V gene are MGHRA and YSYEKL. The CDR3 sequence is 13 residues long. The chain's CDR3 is CASSQVGDYEQYF.

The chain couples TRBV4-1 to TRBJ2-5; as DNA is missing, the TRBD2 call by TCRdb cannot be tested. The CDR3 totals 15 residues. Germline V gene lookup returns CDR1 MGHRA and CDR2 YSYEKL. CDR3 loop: CASSQDESGQETQYF.

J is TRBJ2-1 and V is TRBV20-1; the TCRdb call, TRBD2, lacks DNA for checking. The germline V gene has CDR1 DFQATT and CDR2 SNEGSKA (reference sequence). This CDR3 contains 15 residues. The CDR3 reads CSANQGGGAYNEQFF.

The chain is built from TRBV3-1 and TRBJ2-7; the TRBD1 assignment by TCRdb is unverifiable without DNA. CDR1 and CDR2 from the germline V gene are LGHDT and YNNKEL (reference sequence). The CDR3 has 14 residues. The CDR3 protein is CASSPTDRVYEQYF.